This TCR beta chain is from a study of T cell responses to AZD1222 COVID-19 vaccine. Study results and caveats: Within unmutated variant regions lay the reported targets of nearly half of spike-specific TCRs. Repertoires were collected only later (after the peak T cell response had occurred).

Sequencing was performed with immunoSEQ multiplex PCR; in TCRdb, only in-frame clones are kept and a portion is missing. Its clone listing holds about 140,000 clones. In regard to this clone: What it binds is not known.

This CDR3 region has 12 residues. Between the trimmed V and J ends, which lost 5 bases and 2 bases, there was a span of 3 bases. CDR1 and CDR2 from the germline V gene are LNHDA and SQIVND (reference sequence). The clonotype was recovered from an adult in good health. The V and J genes are TRBV19 and TRBJ2-2; D is unclear. Sequencing was performed on peripheral blood. For the CDR3, the DNA is TGTGCCAGTAGTTTCAACACCGGGGAGCTGTTTTTT. It translates to CASSFNTGELFF. Combining the CDR3 with reference TRBV19 and TRBJ2-2 gives the whole variable domain DGGITQSPKYLFRKEGQNVTLSCEQNLNHDAMYWYRQDPGQGLRLIYYSQIVNDFQKGDIAEGYSVSREKKESFPLTVTSAQKNPTAFYLCASSFNTGELFFGEGSRLTVL.